The clone carrying this T cell receptor (beta chain) appeared a single time. Data came from immunoSEQ multiplex PCR; TCRdb stores just in-frame clones and leaves some out. The sample contains tens of thousands of clones, 85% to 90% of which appear only once. These data originate in a study of OX40 agonist ivuxolimab in advanced cancers. The CDR3 extends over 15 amino acids. Germline assignment: CDR1 WSHSY and CDR2 SAAADI. V was shortened by 3 bases and J by 7 bases, with 17 bases between the two germline ends. This sequence joins TRBV10-2 and TRBJ2-3, with a tentative D call TRBD2 (6 bases). The TCR was taken from an adult with an advanced solid tumor such as melanoma, head and neck, liver or kidney cancer. The specimen comprised CD4+ or CD8+ T cells sorted from blood, sampled in a trial of the OX40 agonist ivuxolimab. The CDR3 loop reads CASSDQGDWWNTQYF. In nucleotides, the CDR3 is TGCGCCAGCAGTGACCAAGGGGACTGGTGGAATACGCAGTATTTT.